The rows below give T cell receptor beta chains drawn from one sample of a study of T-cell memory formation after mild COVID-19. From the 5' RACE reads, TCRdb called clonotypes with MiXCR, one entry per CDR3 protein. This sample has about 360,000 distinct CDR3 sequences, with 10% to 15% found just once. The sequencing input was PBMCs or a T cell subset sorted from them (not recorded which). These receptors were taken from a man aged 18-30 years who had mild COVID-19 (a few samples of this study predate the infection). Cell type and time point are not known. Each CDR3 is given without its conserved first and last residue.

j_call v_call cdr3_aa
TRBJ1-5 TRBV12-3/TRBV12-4 ASRVDSRNQPQH
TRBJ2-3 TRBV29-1 SVEQGRDTQY
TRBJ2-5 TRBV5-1 ASSLAPYNQETQY
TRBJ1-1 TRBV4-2 ASSQGLGTTEAF
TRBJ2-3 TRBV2 ASSERAGWDTQY
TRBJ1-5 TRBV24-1 ATSADRAVPQH
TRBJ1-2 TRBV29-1 SVILQGIVVNT
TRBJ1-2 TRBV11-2 ASSPRGPRNYGYT
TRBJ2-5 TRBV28 ASSLGYAGEETQY
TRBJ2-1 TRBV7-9 ASSWGYDEQF
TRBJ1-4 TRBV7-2 ASSPDRARFEKLF
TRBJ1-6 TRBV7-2 ASSLTQSGGASPLH
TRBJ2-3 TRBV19 ASSPTAGVTDTQY
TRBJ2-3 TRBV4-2 ASSQERASRGVDTQY